This TCR beta chain derives from a study of a mutant IDH1 vaccine in newly diagnosed glioma. The study's findings and limits: Induction of immune responses by the vaccine occurred in approximately 93% of patients.

To note about this clone: The antigen remains unidentified.

The data were produced by immunoSEQ multiplex PCR, yet TCRdb's version contains in-frame clones alone and is incomplete. The table has around 88,000 clones, around 80% seen once. The time point is: baseline, week 1 (first vaccination visit). Treatment of the sample: pre-vaccination baseline after standard-of-care therapy. Source: PBMCs, taken from a glioma patient treated with radiotherapy, temozolomide or both. The TCR was taken from a man aged 40-55 years with glioma.

The CDR3 reads CASSLKPGLAMNTEAFF. The DNA for the CDR3 is TGTGCCAGCAGCTTAAAGCCCGGTCTTGCCATGAACACTGAAGCTTTCTTT. The chain uses TRBV7-2 and TRBJ1-1; D is uncertain. V lost 2 bases to trimming and J lost 0 bases, with 16 bases between them. CDR1 is SGHTA, CDR2 FQGNSA, per germline. The CDR3 spans 17 residues.